Given below is one T cell receptor beta chain in context. The source of the sample is a study of blood T cell repertoires in COVID-19. Study at large: COVID-19 samples from acute and convalescent phases originated in the United States, Italy and Spain. Nucleic acid was either cDNA or gDNA, and it came from T cells, B-cell-depleted T cells, or PBMCs.

The method was immunoSEQ multiplex PCR; TCRdb's version includes in-frame clones alone and lacks a portion of them. Of around 58,000 clones listed, over 75% are singletons. The clonotype originates from a human donor in a cohort sampled during active COVID-19. The specimen was peripheral blood.

For the CDR3, the DNA is TGTGCCAGCAGCTTGTTTGCATCAAGCGGCACTGAAGCTTTCTTT. It specifies CASSLFASSGTEAFF. V and J are TRBV5-5 and TRBJ1-1; D unresolved. The CDR3 is made up of 15 amino acids. V shed 1 base and J shed 4 bases, with 14 bases lying between them. Germline CDR1 and CDR2: SGHKS and YYEKEE (reference sequence).